The text below deals with one T cell receptor (beta chain). Its antigen remains unidentified. This sample is part of a study of CD8 T cells in ankylosing spondylitis. The study's findings and limits: Clones linked to disease, bearing a CD8+ phenotype, were relatively rare in peripheral blood. Reports say disease-linked clones showed up significantly more in matched ankylosing spondylitis synovial fluid. Characteristic of ankylosing spondylitis blood, it appeared, was a TCR beta motif comprising roughly 8 highly homologous variants.

With molecular barcodes, quantitative 5'-RACE was used to make the TCR beta libraries. TCRdb reanalysed the 5' RACE reads using MiXCR and keeps one entry per CDR3 protein. The sample yields 670,000 or so distinct CDR3 sequences, around a fifth seen once. Germline lookup yields CDR1 MDHEN and CDR2 SYDVKM. Trimming removed 7 bases from V and 4 bases from J, with 13 bases in between. The CDR3 totals 13 residues. Sequencing input: blood, either unsorted or a sorted T cell fraction (not recorded which). This TCR derives from a male donor with ankylosing spondylitis. The chain employs TRBV28 and TRBJ1-1; D is uncertain. In DNA, the CDR3 is TGTGCCAGCACCCCACATGGGCCCACTGAAGCTTTCTTT. It translates to CASTPHGPTEAFF.